This is a list of T cell receptor beta chains from one sample in a study of blood T cell repertoires in COVID-19. The protocol was immunoSEQ multiplex PCR, while the TCRdb copy is restricted to in-frame clones and leaves out a portion. The data show 140,000 to 150,000 clones, under 90% seen once. The sample consisted of peripheral blood. Receptor source: a man in his sixties or seventies who had recovered from COVID-19. CDR3s include the opening cysteine and the closing phenylalanine or tryptophan. The D gene is left open where the match is weak. Size values are once, few and many counts, or a class for expanded clones, and some rows have none.

v_gene	d_gene	abundance	j_gene	CDR3aa	CDR3nt
TRBV6-5	.	.	TRBJ2-5	CASSLLREETQYF	TGTGCCAGCAGCCTCCTTCGGGAAGAGACCCAGTACTTC
TRBV19	.	once	TRBJ2-5	CASSIGVGQETQYF	TGTGCCAGTAGTATTGGAGTCGGCCAAGAGACCCAGTACTTC
TRBV25-1	.	.	TRBJ2-7	CASSESRSTHEQYF	TGTGCCAGCAGTGAAAGCCGGAGTACCCACGAGCAGTACTTC
TRBV10-3	.	.	TRBJ1-1	CATAQPSGLLHTEAFF	TGTGCCACAGCGCAACCCTCAGGGTTATTGCACACTGAAGCTTTCTTT
TRBV9	.	.	TRBJ2-2	CASSVVPETGELFF	TGTGCCAGCAGCGTAGTACCCGAGACCGGGGAGCTGTTTTTT
TRBV6-2/TRBV6-3	TRBD1	.	TRBJ2-5	CASSYTPSRGLGETQYF	TGTGCCAGCAGTTACACCCCGAGCAGGGGGTTAGGAGAGACCCAGTACTTC
TRBV11-2	TRBD2	.	TRBJ2-1	CASSPRLAGLGALNEQFF	TGTGCCAGCAGCCCAAGACTGGCGGGACTAGGAGCCCTTAATGAGCAGTTCTTC
TRBV6-2/TRBV6-3	.	.	TRBJ2-3	CASSRGTSGADTQYF	TGTGCCAGCAGTCGCGGGACAAGCGGGGCAGATACGCAGTATTTT
TRBV19	TRBD2	.	TRBJ2-1	CASNTGRAYNEQFF	TGTGCCAGTAACACCGGGAGGGCCTACAATGAGCAGTTCTTC
TRBV30	.	.	TRBJ1-6	CAWSVRQGRLPNSPLHF	TGTGCCTGGAGTGTACGGCAGGGGCGACTTCCTAATTCACCCCTCCACTTT
TRBV18	TRBD1	.	TRBJ1-1	CASSPGQGALTAFF	TGTGCCAGCTCGCCGGGACAGGGGGCTCTTACAGCTTTCTTT
TRBV2	.	.	TRBJ1-4	CASSGGQLANEKLFF	TGTGCCAGCAGTGGGGGGCAGCTGGCTAATGAAAAACTGTTTTTT
TRBV10-3	TRBD1	.	TRBJ2-7	CAIKPTGPASYEQYF	TGTGCCATCAAACCGACAGGGCCCGCGAGCTACGAGCAGTACTTC
TRBV7-9	.	.	TRBJ1-1	CASSAPPGGVVMNTEAFF	TGTGCCAGCAGCGCCCCCCCGGGGGGCGTGGTTATGAACACTGAAGCTTTCTTT
TRBV12-3/TRBV12-4	.	.	TRBJ2-7	CASSLRGLYEQYF	TGTGCCAGCAGTTTACGTGGGCTTTACGAGCAGTACTTC
TRBV30	TRBD1	.	TRBJ1-4	CAWSPPRGRTNEKLFF	TGTGCCTGGAGTCCCCCCAGGGGGAGGACTAATGAAAAACTGTTTTTT
TRBV7-2	TRBD2	.	TRBJ2-7	CASSFTLGLAGYGEQYF	TGTGCCAGCAGCTTTACCCTGGGACTAGCGGGGTATGGCGAGCAGTACTTC
TRBV7-7	TRBD1	.	TRBJ2-1	CASSDSGTGGGEQFF	TGTGCCAGCAGCGACTCCGGGACAGGGGGCGGTGAGCAGTTCTTC
TRBV4-3	.	.	TRBJ1-2	CASSQVADRPGGYTF	TGCGCCAGCAGCCAAGTGGCCGACAGGCCCGGTGGCTACACCTTC
TRBV9	TRBD1	.	TRBJ2-7	CASSPLPGTGAYEQYF	TGTGCCAGCAGCCCACTCCCCGGGACAGGGGCTTACGAGCAGTACTTC
TRBV5-1	TRBD1	.	TRBJ1-4	CASSLGQGTNEKLFF	TGCGCCAGCAGCTTGGGACAGGGGACTAATGAAAAACTGTTTTTT
TRBV28	.	.	TRBJ2-3	CASSLARDWDTQYF	TGTGCCAGCAGTTTGGCCCGGGACTGGGATACGCAGTATTTT
TRBV29-1	TRBD2	.	TRBJ2-7	CSALTSESSYEQYF	TGCAGCGCCCTGACTAGCGAAAGCTCCTACGAGCAGTACTTC
TRBV2	.	.	TRBJ2-1	CASSDPGYNEQFF	TGTGCCAGCAGTGACCCGGGGTACAATGAGCAGTTCTTC
TRBV7-9	.	.	TRBJ2-2	CASNFRVGAQRTTGELFF	TGTGCCAGCAACTTTCGGGTGGGGGCCCAGCGTACCACCGGGGAGCTGTTTTTT
TRBV7-8	.	few	TRBJ2-5	CASSAGTSQETQYF	TGTGCCAGCAGCGCCGGGACTTCCCAAGAGACCCAGTACTTC
TRBV29-1	.	.	TRBJ2-1	CSVAAPGRLTYNEQFF	TGCAGCGTTGCCGCACCTGGTAGACTAACCTACAATGAGCAGTTCTTC
TRBV5-1	TRBD2	.	TRBJ2-7	CASSLVLAGNYEQYF	TGCGCCAGCAGCTTGGTGTTAGCGGGCAACTACGAGCAGTACTTC
TRBV19	.	.	TRBJ2-7	CASSIWGRSYEQYF	TGTGCCAGTAGTATTTGGGGCAGGTCCTACGAGCAGTACTTC
TRBV27	.	.	TRBJ1-5	CASSWSRSSSNQPQHF	TGTGCCAGCAGTTGGTCTAGGAGTTCTAGCAATCAGCCCCAGCATTTT
TRBV30	.	.	TRBJ2-7	CAWRQTGTGTYEQYF	TGTGCCTGGAGGCAAACCGGGACTGGGACCTACGAGCAGTACTTC
TRBV12-3/TRBV12-4	.	.	TRBJ2-3	CASSFGADTQYF	TGTGCCAGCAGTTTTGGAGCAGATACGCAGTATTTT
TRBV12-5	.	.	TRBJ1-5	CASDQGGDQPQHF	TGTGCTAGTGATCAGGGAGGCGATCAGCCCCAGCATTTT
TRBV27	TRBD2	.	TRBJ2-1	CASSYERENEQFF	TGTGCCAGCAGTTATGAGCGGGAGAATGAGCAGTTCTTC
TRBV18	.	.	TRBJ2-1	CASSPRRVGVGVNEQFF	TGTGCCAGCTCACCACGGAGGGTAGGAGTGGGAGTCAATGAGCAGTTCTTC
TRBV5-6	TRBD2	.	TRBJ2-3	CASSLARGLAGPIF	TGTGCCAGCAGCTTGGCCAGGGGACTAGCGGGCCCGATTTTT
TRBV18	.	.	TRBJ1-2	CASSPRELGYTF	TGTGCCAGCTCACCGCGGGAGCTTGGCTACACCTTC
TRBV7-9	.	.	TRBJ1-2	CASSSREGVAYYGYTF	TGTGCCAGCAGCTCTAGGGAGGGGGTGGCCTACTATGGCTACACCTTC
TRBV30	TRBD2	.	TRBJ2-3	CAWSVALATSTDTQYF	TGTGCCTGGAGTGTAGCACTAGCGACTAGCACAGATACGCAGTATTTT
TRBV13	.	.	TRBJ1-4	CASSLGQATTNEKLFF	TGTGCCAGCAGCTTAGGACAGGCCACAACTAATGAAAAACTGTTTTTT
TRBV2	TRBD1	.	TRBJ1-2	CASRLTGKGYTF	TGTGCCAGCAGGTTGACAGGGAAGGGCTACACCTTC
TRBV5-5	.	.	TRBJ2-3	CASSAQGGTGVIADTQYF	TGTGCCAGCAGCGCCCAGGGGGGAACAGGGGTAATCGCAGATACGCAGTATTTT
TRBV6-6	.	few	TRBJ2-1	CASSPRIGEQFF	TGTGCCAGCAGTCCCCGGATCGGGGAGCAGTTCTTC
TRBV10-2	TRBD2	.	TRBJ2-3	CASSESGESTDTQYF	TGCGCCAGCAGTGAGAGCGGGGAGAGCACAGATACGCAGTATTTT
TRBV5-6	TRBD2	.	TRBJ2-7	CASSNSGRGGEQYF	TGTGCCAGCAGCAATAGCGGGAGGGGCGGCGAGCAGTACTTC
TRBV30	.	.	TRBJ2-7	CAWRGSGDLSYEQYF	TGTGCCTGGAGGGGGAGTGGAGACCTCTCCTACGAGCAGTACTTC
TRBV2	.	.	TRBJ2-1	CASSEVVGSGFNEQFF	TGTGCCAGCAGTGAAGTGGTAGGGAGTGGGTTTAATGAGCAGTTCTTC
TRBV4-1	.	.	TRBJ2-1	CASSQDSARGYNEQFF	TGCGCCAGCAGCCAAGATAGCGCCCGGGGTTACAATGAGCAGTTCTTC